A single sample is the source of the 16 T cell receptor beta chains below, sequenced in a study of blood T cell repertoires in COVID-19. Clones were read by immunoSEQ multiplex PCR, and TCRdb kept only the in-frame ones, dropping some. This table has more than 65,000 clones, about four fifths appearing once. The sample consisted of peripheral blood. These receptors all stem from a man between 45 and 60 years old with acute or convalescent COVID-19.

This rearrangement joins TRBV30 to TRBJ1-5; tentative D call: TRBD1 (6 bases). The V gene lost 1 base and the J gene lost 7 bases, with 14 bases spanning the gap. Germline V lookup: CDR1 GTSNPN, CDR2 SVGIG (reference sequence). The CDR3 covers 14 residues. Here the CDR3 reads CAWSEWGGGQPQHF. Written as DNA, the CDR3 is TGTGCCTGGAGTGAATGGGGGGGCGGGCAGCCCCAGCATTTT.

The rearrangement joins TRBV28 to TRBJ1-1; D not resolved. This CDR3 comprises 13 residues. Germline CDR1 MDHEN, CDR2 SYDVKM. Trimming removed 6 bases from V and 2 bases from J, with 10 bases in between. The DNA of the CDR3 is TGTGCCAGCAGCTGGGGAGAAAACACTGAAGCTTTCTTT. As protein: CASSWGENTEAFF.

This chain uses TRBV11-2 with TRBJ2-3; 13 bases map to TRBD2. The CDR3 has 16 amino acids. The germline gives CDR1 SGHAT, CDR2 FQNNGV. The V segment lost 5 bases and the J segment 6 bases; nucleotides outside the gene matches: 8. The CDR3 protein is CASSPRLAGGGDTQYF. CDR3 DNA: TGTGCCAGCAGCCCGCGACTAGCGGGAGGCGGGGATACGCAGTATTTT. The variable domain in full, completed from reference TRBV11-2 and TRBJ2-3, reads EAGVAQSPRYKIIEKRQSVAFWCNPISGHATLYWYQQILGQGPKLLIQFQNNGVVDDSQLPKDRFSAERLKGVDSTLKIQPAKLEDSAVYLCASSPRLAGGGDTQYFGPGTRLTVL.

The chain employs TRBV27 and TRBJ2-1; 13 bases match TRBD2. J lost 8 bases, V lost 1 base, and 11 bases had no gene match. CDR1 is MNHEY, CDR2 SMNVEV, per germline (reference sequence). CDR3 size: 18 residues. The CDR3 DNA reads as TGTGCCAGCAGTTTATTTGATCCGGGACTAGCGGGAAGTTATGAGCAGTTCTTC. It codes for CASSLFDPGLAGSYEQFF.

V gene TRBV4-3 combines with J gene TRBJ2-1; possibly TRBD2 for D (5 bases). V lost 0 bases, J lost 0 bases, and 15 bases lay in between. This CDR3 has 18 amino acids. The germline gives CDR1 LGHNA, CDR2 YSLEER. The CDR3 DNA sequence: TGCGCCAGCAGCCAAGATAGCCTGTTAGGGAGCTCCTACAATGAGCAGTTCTTC. Translating it yields CASSQDSLLGSSYNEQFF.

The chain joins TRBV6-6 to TRBJ2-6; 7 nucleotides match TRBD1. After removal of 4 bases from V and 0 bases from J, the junction contained 3 bases not matched to a gene. The CDR3 runs 16 residues. Per the germline V gene, CDR1 is MNHNY and CDR2 is SVGAGI (reference sequence). The CDR3 nucleotides read TGTGCCAGCAGTTTTTCAGGGGGCTCTGGGGCCAACGTCCTGACTTTC. It translates to CASSFSGGSGANVLTF.

The chain is built from TRBV27 and TRBJ1-2; TRBD1 might be the D (6 bases). The germline V gene has CDR1 MNHEY and CDR2 SMNVEV (reference sequence). Trimming removed 5 bases from V and 8 bases from J, with 9 bases in between. CDR3 size: 11 residues. Here the CDR3 reads CASSAGVGYTF. As DNA, the CDR3 is TGTGCCAGCAGTGCAGGGGTGGGCTACACCTTC.

This clone came up a few times. The rearrangement joins TRBV7-2 to TRBJ1-1; TRBD1 matches 9 bases. The CDR3 loop spans 14 amino acids. V lost 4 bases to trimming and J lost 4 bases; unmatched junction nucleotides: 4. Germline V lookup: CDR1 SGHTA, CDR2 FQGNSA. The CDR3 sequence: CASSSRDRVTEAFF. CDR3 nucleotide sequence: TGTGCCAGCAGCTCCCGGGACAGGGTCACTGAAGCTTTCTTT.

The V gene is TRBV6-2 or TRBV6-3, the J gene TRBJ2-3; 7 nucleotides line up with TRBD2. Losses at the gene ends were 0 bases for V and 4 bases for J; bases not matched to a gene: 7. Per germline, CDR1 MNHEY and CDR2 SVGEGT. The CDR3 has 16 amino acids. The CDR3 nucleotides are TGTGCCAGCAGTTACTCGGTGGGAGGGACGGCAGATACGCAGTATTTT. Translation: CASSYSVGGTADTQYF.

The chain is built from TRBV5-5 and TRBJ2-5; 13 positions agree with TRBD2. V was clipped by 4 bases and J by 1 base; unmatched bases: 4. This CDR3 spans 16 amino acids. Germline CDR1 is SGHKS and CDR2 is YYEKEE (reference sequence). CDR3 in DNA: TGTGCCAGCAGCCTCCGGACTAGCGGGGGCCAAGAGACCCAGTACTTC. Translated, it gives CASSLRTSGGQETQYF.

This chain joins TRBV18 and TRBJ1-1, with 7 bases fitting TRBD1. Germline loops: CDR1 KGHSH, CDR2 LQKENI. Trimming cost V 5 bases and J 1 base; bases outside gene matches: 10. This CDR3 spans 16 amino acids. CDR3 nucleotide sequence: TGTGCCAGCTCATCTCAGCGAACAGGGGCGAACACTGAAGCTTTCTTT. Protein sequence: CASSSQRTGANTEAFF.

The V and J genes are TRBV6-5 and TRBJ2-5, with D perhaps matching TRBD1 (5 bases). V was pared by 7 bases and J by 5 bases, with 14 bases between. The CDR3 contains 13 residues. Germline CDR1 and CDR2: MNHEY and SVGAGI. The CDR3 nucleotides read TGTGCCAGCAAGTTACGAGCAGGGGAGACCCAGTACTTC. It translates to CASKLRAGETQYF.

The V gene is TRBV6-6, the J gene TRBJ2-1; 13 positions match TRBD2. CDR1 MNHNY and CDR2 SVGAGI come from the germline V gene (reference sequence). Trimming took 5 bases from V and 9 from J; bases not matched to a gene: 16. CDR3 length: 18 amino acids. The CDR3 protein is CASSPRTSGSGLVVEQFF. The CDR3 nucleotides are TGTGCCAGCAGTCCTCGGACTAGCGGGAGTGGTTTAGTAGTTGAGCAGTTCTTC.

This chain's CDR3 is CASSEGTSSSYEQYF. The DNA of the CDR3 is TGTGCCAGCAGTGAAGGGACTAGCAGCTCCTACGAGCAGTACTTC. The V and J genes are TRBV2 and TRBJ2-7, with 8 bases identical to TRBD2. The CDR3 is made up of 15 amino acids. V trimming: 1 base; J trimming: 0 bases; junction bases outside the gene matches: 2. CDR1 and CDR2 from the germline V gene are SNHLY and FYNNEI.

J is TRBJ1-5 and V is TRBV7-2; 8 bases map to TRBD1. Germline V gives CDR1 SGHTA, CDR2 FQGNSA. Trimming took 1 base from V and 12 from J; bases not matched to a gene: 8. This CDR3 has 14 amino acids. The CDR3 DNA follows: TGTGCCAGCAGCTTAGAGACAGGGGTAAAGGTCCAGCATTTT. Translating it yields CASSLETGVKVQHF.

This clone was seen just once. V usage is TRBV19 and J usage is TRBJ1-2; 10 bases match TRBD1. Unmatched junction bases numbered 9, after V lost 7 bases and J lost 4 bases. Germline-derived CDR1 and CDR2 are LNHDA and SQIVND (reference sequence). The CDR3 runs to 15 residues. CDR3 loop: CASTQPGQGSYGYTF. The CDR3 region has the DNA TGTGCCAGTACCCAGCCGGGACAGGGGAGCTATGGCTACACCTTC. The full variable domain, completed using reference TRBV19 and TRBJ1-2, is DGGITQSPKYLFRKEGQNVTLSCEQNLNHDAMYWYRQDPGQGLRLIYYSQIVNDFQKGDIAEGYSVSREKKESFPLTVTSAQKNPTAFYLCASTQPGQGSYGYTFGSGTRLTVV.